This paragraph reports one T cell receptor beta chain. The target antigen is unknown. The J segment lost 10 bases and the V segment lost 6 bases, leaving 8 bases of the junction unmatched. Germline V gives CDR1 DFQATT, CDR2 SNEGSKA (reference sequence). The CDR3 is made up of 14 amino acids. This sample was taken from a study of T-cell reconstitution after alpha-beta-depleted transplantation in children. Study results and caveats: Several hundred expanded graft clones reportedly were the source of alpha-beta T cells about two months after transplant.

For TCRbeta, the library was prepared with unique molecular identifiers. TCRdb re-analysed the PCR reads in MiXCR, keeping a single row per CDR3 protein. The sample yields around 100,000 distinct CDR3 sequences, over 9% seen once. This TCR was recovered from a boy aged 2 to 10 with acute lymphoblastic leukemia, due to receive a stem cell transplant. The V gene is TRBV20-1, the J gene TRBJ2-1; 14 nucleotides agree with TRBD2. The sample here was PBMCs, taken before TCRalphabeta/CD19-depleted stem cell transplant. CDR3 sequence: CSASGTSGRGEQFF. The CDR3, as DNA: TGCAGTGCCAGCGGGACTAGCGGGAGAGGGGAGCAGTTCTTC.